This TCR beta chain stems from a study of cytomegalovirus exposure and HLA in healthy donors. Germline CDR1 is SSHAT and CDR2 is FNYEAQ (reference sequence). This CDR3 region has 13 residues. PCR amplification relied on 60 Vbeta primers (plus 13 Jbeta primers). Clones were sequenced by immunoSEQ multiplex PCR, and TCRdb holds only the in-frame ones, with some missing. The sample shows under 150,000 clones, around 77% of them seen only once. Each donor was nominally healthy when sampled (though unrecorded immune exposures were likely). This clone has just one count. At one boundary the junction diverges from the germline segment, which might be a read error.

The specimen sequenced was PBMCs. The clonotype comes from a woman between 25 and 40 years old in good health and CMV-seropositive. The V call is TRBV7-7, the J call TRBJ2-5; TRBD1 aligns across 10 bases. The CDR3 nucleotides are TGTGCTAGCAGGGGACAGGGGAGAGAGACCCAGTACTTC. Protein: CASRGQGRETQYF.